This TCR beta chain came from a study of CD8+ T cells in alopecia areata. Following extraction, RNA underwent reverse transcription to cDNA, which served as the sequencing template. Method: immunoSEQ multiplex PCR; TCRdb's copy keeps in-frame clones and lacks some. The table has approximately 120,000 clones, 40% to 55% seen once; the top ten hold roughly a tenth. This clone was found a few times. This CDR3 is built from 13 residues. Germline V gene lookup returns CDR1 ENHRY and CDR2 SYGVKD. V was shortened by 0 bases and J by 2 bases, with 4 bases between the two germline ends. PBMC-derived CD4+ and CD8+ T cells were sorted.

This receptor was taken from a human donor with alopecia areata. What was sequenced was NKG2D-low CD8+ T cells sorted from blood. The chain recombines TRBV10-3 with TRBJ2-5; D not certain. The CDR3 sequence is CAISESEQETQYF. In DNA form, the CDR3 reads TGTGCCATCAGTGAGTCGGAACAAGAGACCCAGTACTTC.